The present TCR beta chain was sequenced within a study of blood T cell repertoires in COVID-19. Turning to the study itself: The origin of the acute and convalescent COVID-19 samples was the United States, Italy and Spain.

Germline assignment: CDR1 SGHTA and CDR2 FQGTGA. The J segment lost 5 bases and the V segment lost 4 bases, leaving 3 bases of the junction unmatched. This CDR3 is built from 13 residues. The repertoire was sequenced with immunoSEQ multiplex PCR; TCRdb's copy has only in-frame clones and lacks some. Of under 250,000 clones in the sample, roughly 94% were seen once. The specimen sequenced was peripheral blood. The sequence was obtained from a man aged 30 to 39 with acute or convalescent COVID-19. V is TRBV7-3 and J is TRBJ2-5, with 8 nucleotides matching TRBD2. CDR3 sequence reads: CASSYASGETQYF. CDR3 nucleotide sequence: TGTGCCAGCAGCTATGCTAGCGGGGAGACCCAGTACTTC.